This passage covers 25 T cell receptor beta chains from one sample sequenced in a study of T-cell memory formation after mild COVID-19. MiXCR, applied by TCRdb to the 5' RACE reads, yields one record per CDR3 protein. The table has just under 550,000 distinct CDR3 sequences, roughly 22% seen once; the top ten hold approximately 12%. Sample: PBMCs or a T cell subset sorted from them (not recorded which). These receptors came from an adult woman who had mild COVID-19 (a few samples of this study predate the infection). Cell type and time point are not known.

The V gene is TRBV6-6, the J gene TRBJ2-6; D possibly corresponds to TRBD2 (7 bases). V lost 8 bases to trimming and J lost 1 base, with 12 bases between them. CDR3 length: 15 amino acids. Germline CDR1 MNHNY, CDR2 SVGAGI (reference sequence). The CDR3 nucleotides read TGTGCCAGCCACAGGGAGGGTTCTGGGGCCAACGTCCTGACTTTC. This codes for CASHREGSGANVLTF.

The chain links TRBV4-1 to TRBJ1-1, with 8 bases identical to TRBD1. V shed 4 bases and J 0 bases; nucleotides not matched to a gene: 7. Per the germline V gene, CDR1 is MGHRA and CDR2 is YSYEKL. This CDR3 spans 16 amino acids. The CDR3 sequence is CASSPRQGNLNTEAFF. The DNA for the CDR3 is TGCGCCAGCAGCCCACGACAGGGGAACCTGAACACTGAAGCTTTCTTT.

The rearrangement uses TRBV5-1 and TRBJ1-5; D ambiguous. V was shortened by 0 bases and J by 1 base, with 11 bases between the two germline ends. In germline, CDR1 is SGHRS, CDR2 YFSETQ. This CDR3 has 16 amino acids. CDR3 DNA sequence: TGCGCCAGCAGCTTGGGAGCAGGCGGCAGCAATCAGCCCCAGCATTTT. Translating it yields CASSLGAGGSNQPQHF.

This clonotype has a handful of counts. V usage is TRBV9 and J usage is TRBJ2-2; TRBD1 matches 8 bases. Germline values: CDR1 SGDLS, CDR2 YYNGEE. Unmatched junction bases numbered 9, after V lost 4 bases and J lost 4 bases. The CDR3 totals 16 residues. CDR3 region: CASSIGQGAGTGELFF. Written as DNA, the CDR3 is TGTGCCAGCAGCATCGGACAGGGAGCTGGCACCGGGGAGCTGTTTTTT.

This clonotype appeared a few times. The chain uses TRBV7-9 and TRBJ1-5; TRBD1 aligns across 7 bases. The CDR3 is made up of 15 amino acids. The V gene's germline CDR1 is SEHNR and CDR2 FQNEAQ (reference sequence). Trimming cost V 4 bases and J 5 bases; bases outside gene matches: 8. In DNA form, the CDR3 reads TGTGCCAGCAGCTCCACCGACAGGGAAGATCAGCCCCAGCATTTT. Amino acid sequence: CASSSTDREDQPQHF. Variable domain in full (rest from reference TRBV7-9 and TRBJ1-5): DTGVSQNPRHKITKRGQNVTFRCDPISEHNRLYWYRQTLGQGPEFLTYFQNEAQLEKSRLLSDRFSAERPKGSFSTLEIQRTEQGDSAMYLCASSSTDREDQPQHFGDGTRLSIL.

This clonotype was observed a handful of times. V gene TRBV12-3 or TRBV12-4 combines with J gene TRBJ1-1, with D unclear. Trimming took 2 bases from V and 0 from J, leaving 13 bases between them. The length of the CDR3 is 16 residues. The CDR3 coding sequence is TGTGCCAGCAGTTTATCGCGGAGGGAGATGAACACTGAAGCTTTCTTT. This translates into CASSLSRREMNTEAFF.

This clonotype was recorded at least ten times. The V call is TRBV7-2, the J call TRBJ2-1; D possibly corresponds to TRBD2 (5 bases). Trimming pared 6 bases from V and 8 bases from J, leaving 14 bases between. Germline assignment: CDR1 SGHTA and CDR2 FQGNSA. CDR3 length: 13 amino acids. This CDR3 is CASSADLRDEQFF. As DNA, the CDR3 is TGTGCCAGCAGTGCGGACTTGAGGGATGAGCAGTTCTTC.

The chain carries TRBV6-1 and TRBJ1-2; D is perhaps TRBD1 (6 bases). In germline, CDR1 is MNHNS, CDR2 SASEGT. V shed 7 bases and J shed 5 bases, with 23 bases lying between them. The CDR3 length is 16 residues. CDR3 nucleotides: TGTGCCAGCAAGGCCCAGCGGGGGGCTTCAAAATATGGCTACACCTTC. Translating it yields CASKAQRGASKYGYTF.

The rearrangement uses TRBV2 and TRBJ1-2, with D perhaps matching TRBD1 (5 bases). CDR3 length: 13 residues. V lost 3 bases and J lost 4, with 9 bases in between. Germline lookup yields CDR1 SNHLY and CDR2 FYNNEI. CDR3 region: CASSEWGTYGYTF. CDR3 coding DNA: TGTGCCAGCAGTGAGTGGGGCACCTATGGCTACACCTTC.

The chain links TRBV5-1 to TRBJ1-2; D is uncertain. CDR1 is SGHRS, CDR2 YFSETQ, per germline. V was trimmed by 5 bases and J by 8 bases, leaving 13 bases between them. The CDR3 contains 12 residues. The CDR3: CASREGVKGYTF. The CDR3 region has the DNA TGCGCCAGCAGAGAGGGAGTTAAGGGCTACACCTTC. The whole variable domain, filled in from reference TRBV5-1 and TRBJ1-2, reads KAGVTQTPRYLIKTRGQQVTLSCSPISGHRSVSWYQQTPGQGLQFLFEYFSETQRNKGNFPGRFSGRQFSNSRSEMNVSTLELGDSALYLCASREGVKGYTFGSGTRLTVV.

This clonotype was observed a few times. The CDR3 loop reads CASSYMDGGAYEQYF. The CDR3 DNA follows: TGCGCCAGCAGCTACATGGACGGGGGCGCCTACGAGCAGTACTTC. The chain joins TRBV5-1 to TRBJ2-7; D may match TRBD1 or TRBD2 (6 bases each). The V gene's germline CDR1 is SGHRS and CDR2 YFSETQ. The CDR3 consists of 15 residues. Trimming removed 3 bases from V and 2 bases from J, with 15 bases in between. The full variable domain, with the rest looked up from reference TRBV5-1 and TRBJ2-7, is KAGVTQTPRYLIKTRGQQVTLSCSPISGHRSVSWYQQTPGQGLQFLFEYFSETQRNKGNFPGRFSGRQFSNSRSEMNVSTLELGDSALYLCASSYMDGGAYEQYFGPGTRLTVT.

The table lists this clonotype with a few counts. J is TRBJ2-1 and V is TRBV6-4, with TRBD1 as a possible D gene (6 bases). Trimming took 3 bases from V and 6 from J, leaving 15 bases between them. The germline V gene has CDR1 MRHNA and CDR2 SNTAGT. This CDR3 contains 15 residues. DNA of the CDR3: TGTGCCAGCAGTGAGACCAGGGACATTTCCAATGAGCAGTTCTTC. It is translated as CASSETRDISNEQFF.

J is TRBJ2-3 and V is TRBV29-1, with D possibly being TRBD1 or TRBD2 (6 bases each). The germline gives CDR1 SQVTM, CDR2 ANQGSEA. The CDR3 is made up of 14 amino acids. Trimming took 3 bases from V and 5 from J, leaving 15 bases between them. The CDR3 DNA reads as TGCAGCGTTGACAACCGGGGGCAGGTAGATACGCAGTATTTT. The encoded protein is CSVDNRGQVDTQYF.

The chain couples TRBV3-1 to TRBJ2-1, with 14 bases identical to TRBD2. The CDR3 extends over 14 amino acids. Trimming took 8 bases from V and 6 from J; bases not matched to a gene: 3. In germline, CDR1 is LGHDT, CDR2 YNNKEL (reference sequence). CDR3 region: CASETSGRGNEQFF. The CDR3 DNA is TGTGCCAGCGAGACTAGCGGGAGGGGCAATGAGCAGTTCTTC.

In its sample, this clonotype was seen a few times. This chain joins TRBV7-3 and TRBJ2-1, with 7 positions matching TRBD2. The CDR3 contains 16 residues. Germline-derived CDR1 and CDR2 are SGHTA and FQGTGA. The J segment lost 2 bases and the V segment lost 6 bases, leaving 10 bases of the junction unmatched. The CDR3 DNA is TGTGCCAGCAGGTCTCCGGGAGCGGGACCCTACAATGAGCAGTTCTTC. Protein sequence: CASRSPGAGPYNEQFF.

This clonotype was observed a handful of times. The chain carries TRBV5-1 and TRBJ2-5; a weak D match, TRBD1 (5 bases). V was pared by 0 bases and J by 5 bases, with 14 bases between. Germline CDR1 and CDR2: SGHRS and YFSETQ. The CDR3 contains 15 residues. As DNA, the CDR3 is TGCGCCAGCAGCTTGGGGTGGACAAATGCGGAGACCCAGTACTTC. This encodes CASSLGWTNAETQYF. Full variable domain (outside the CDR3, taken from reference TRBV5-1 and TRBJ2-5): KAGVTQTPRYLIKTRGQQVTLSCSPISGHRSVSWYQQTPGQGLQFLFEYFSETQRNKGNFPGRFSGRQFSNSRSEMNVSTLELGDSALYLCASSLGWTNAETQYFGPGTRLLVL.

This clonotype was seen many times. The CDR3 is CASSLAGQGVYGYTF. CDR3 DNA sequence: TGTGCCAGCAGCTTAGCGGGACAGGGAGTCTATGGCTACACCTTC. V usage is TRBV7-8 and J usage is TRBJ1-2; 9 bases are shared with TRBD1. The ends lost 0 bases at V and 4 bases at J; junction bases unmatched: 3. This CDR3 is built from 15 residues. Germline V gives CDR1 SGHVS, CDR2 FQNEAQ. Supplemented by reference TRBV7-8 and TRBJ1-2, the full variable domain reads GAGVSQSPRYKVAKRGQDVALRCDPISGHVSLFWYQQALGQGPEFLTYFQNEAQLDKSGLPSDRFFAERPEGSVSTLKIQRTQQEDSAVYLCASSLAGQGVYGYTFGSGTRLTVV.

V gene TRBV24-1 combines with J gene TRBJ2-2, with D maybe TRBD1 (7 bases). CDR3 length: 15 amino acids. The germline V gene encodes CDR1 KGHDR and CDR2 SFDVKD. Here the CDR3 DNA reads TGTGCACGCATGCGGGACAGCGAGCTTCCCGGGGAGCTGTTTTTT. As protein: CARMRDSELPGELFF.

This clonotype was seen a few times. The gene calls are TRBV5-1 and TRBJ2-2; D unclear. CDR3 length equals 16 residues. V was cut by 4 bases and J by 4 bases, with 17 bases left in between. Germline V lookup: CDR1 SGHRS, CDR2 YFSETQ. CDR3 region: CASSRLPDQATGELFF. The CDR3 coding sequence is TGCGCCAGCAGCCGATTGCCGGATCAGGCCACCGGGGAGCTGTTTTTT.

The chain links TRBV7-2 to TRBJ2-3; 9 bases map to TRBD1. The V and J ends lost 5 bases and 7 bases, in that order; junction bases with no gene match: 13. The V gene's germline CDR1 is SGHTA and CDR2 FQGNSA. The CDR3 extends over 16 amino acids. In DNA, the CDR3 is TGTGCCAGCAGCGCCGCCGGGACAGGGTCGGGAAATACGCAGTATTTT. Encoded protein: CASSAAGTGSGNTQYF.

This sequence joins TRBV5-1 and TRBJ1-1; no reliable D call. The germline CDR1 and CDR2 sequences are SGHRS and YFSETQ. The CDR3 loop spans 14 amino acids. V lost 0 bases and J 6 bases, leaving 12 bases between the germline ends. CDR3 sequence: CASSLDSSPAEAFF. CDR3 DNA sequence: TGCGCCAGCAGCTTGGACAGCTCCCCCGCTGAAGCTTTCTTT.

This chain links TRBV18 with TRBJ1-4; D unclear. Trimming took off 8 bases at V and 6 bases at J, with 19 bases between the two ends. Germline V gene lookup returns CDR1 KGHSH and CDR2 LQKENI. CDR3 size: 15 residues. The chain's CDR3 is CASSAMKGSDEKLFF. The CDR3 DNA follows: TGTGCCAGCAGCGCGATGAAAGGATCCGATGAAAAACTGTTTTTT. Supplemented by reference TRBV18 and TRBJ1-4, the full variable domain reads NAGVMQNPRHLVRRRGQEARLRCSPMKGHSHVYWYRQLPEEGLKFMVYLQKENIIDESGMPKERFSAEFPKEGPSILRIQQVVRGDSAAYFCASSAMKGSDEKLFFGSGTQLSVL.

The chain recombines TRBV15 with TRBJ2-3; the D gene is possibly TRBD2 (6 bases). The length of the CDR3 is 14 residues. Germline V lookup: CDR1 LNHNV, CDR2 YYDKDF (reference sequence). V lost 3 bases and J lost 0, with 7 bases in between. The CDR3 sequence: CATSSSGSTDTQYF. The CDR3 region has the DNA TGTGCCACCAGCAGTAGCGGAAGCACAGATACGCAGTATTTT.

The chain employs TRBV15 and TRBJ2-7, with 12 bases lining up with TRBD2. The CDR3 length is 16 residues. V was pared by 6 bases and J by 0 bases, with 6 bases of the junction left unmatched. Germline V gene data show CDR1 as LNHNV and CDR2 as YYDKDF (reference sequence). This chain's CDR3 is CATSNLAGGPSYEQYF. The DNA of the CDR3 is TGTGCCACCAGTAACCTAGCGGGAGGGCCCTCCTACGAGCAGTACTTC.

The chain uses TRBV6-5 and TRBJ2-1; a possible D gene is TRBD2 (5 bases). CDR1 and CDR2 (germline): MNHEY, SVGAGI. The CDR3 contains 11 residues. V shed 6 bases and J shed 8 bases, with 8 bases lying between them. CDR3 in amino acids: CASRDGDEQFF. The DNA for the CDR3 is TGTGCCAGCAGGGACGGGGATGAGCAGTTCTTC.